Following are 27 T cell receptor beta chains from one sample sequenced in a study of T cell repertoires in cytomegalovirus infection. For these receptors, no antigen is known. Each CDR3 protein is one row after TCRdb ran MiXCR on the reads. The table has about 920,000 distinct CDR3 sequences, roughly a third seen once. Source: cultured CD8+ T cells from PBMCs, taken from culture after CMV antigen stimulation. The origin of the receptors is a human donor in good health (CMV status not recorded). Some clones in this sample may be carry-over from other donors' samples.

The V gene is TRBV7-2, the J gene TRBJ1-2; D gene unclear. The V end was cut by 3 bases, the J end by 8 bases, with 16 bases between. This CDR3 is built from 14 residues. Germline V CDR1 and CDR2: SGHTA, FQGNSA. The CDR3 nucleotides are TGTGCCAGCAGCTTCCTTGACGGGCCCTACGGCTACACCTTC. It encodes CASSFLDGPYGYTF.

This clonotype was detected ten times or more. The rearrangement uses TRBV7-2 and TRBJ2-3, with D perhaps matching TRBD2 (5 bases). Germline lookup yields CDR1 SGHTA and CDR2 FQGNSA. CDR3 size: 15 residues. The germline V and J ends were trimmed by 6 bases and 5 bases, with 18 bases remaining between them. The CDR3 DNA sequence: TGTGCCAGCAGACCCTACAGCGGACTCAGAGATACGCAGTATTTT. Translation: CASRPYSGLRDTQYF.

This clonotype occurred a few times. V gene TRBV7-9 combines with J gene TRBJ2-1; D not resolved. The CDR3 has 12 residues. From germline, CDR1 is SEHNR and CDR2 FQNEAQ (reference sequence). V lost 5 bases and J 7 bases, leaving 9 bases between the germline ends. The CDR3 spells CASSRYMNEQFF. The CDR3 region has the DNA TGTGCCAGCAGCAGATATATGAATGAGCAGTTCTTC. Drawing the rest from reference TRBV7-9 and TRBJ2-1, the complete variable domain is DTGVSQNPRHKITKRGQNVTFRCDPISEHNRLYWYRQTLGQGPEFLTYFQNEAQLEKSRLLSDRFSAERPKGSFSTLEIQRTEQGDSAMYLCASSRYMNEQFFGPGTRLTVL.

There are a few counts of this clonotype. The V and J genes are TRBV5-6 and TRBJ1-2, with D hard to call. The CDR3 totals 15 residues. V was shortened by 1 base and J by 3 bases, with 13 bases between the two germline ends. Germline V gene data show CDR1 as SGHDT and CDR2 as YYEEEE. The CDR3 protein is CASSLFGEDHYGYTF. CDR3 sequence (DNA): TGTGCCAGCAGCTTGTTCGGGGAAGATCACTATGGCTACACCTTC.

V is TRBV5-1 and J is TRBJ1-2, with a tentative D call TRBD1 (5 bases). Per the germline V gene, CDR1 is SGHRS and CDR2 is YFSETQ. The CDR3 is made up of 15 amino acids. Trimming took 4 bases from V and 4 from J, leaving 17 bases between them. This CDR3 is CASSEGPSEGYGYTF. DNA of the CDR3: TGCGCCAGCAGCGAGGGACCGAGTGAGGGCTATGGCTACACCTTC.

Here the CDR3 reads CSVESPSGGETQYF. The CDR3 DNA follows: TGCAGCGTTGAATCCCCTAGCGGGGGAGAGACCCAGTACTTC. The chain couples TRBV29-1 to TRBJ2-5, with TRBD2 matching 10 bases. After removal of 2 bases from V and 4 bases from J, the junction contained 4 bases not matched to a gene. The V gene's germline CDR1 is SQVTM and CDR2 ANQGSEA. The CDR3 is 14 residues long.

This clonotype was detected ten times or more. The chain recombines TRBV7-8 with TRBJ2-7, with TRBD1 matching 10 bases. Unmatched junction bases numbered 7, after V lost 5 bases and J lost 3 bases. Germline V gives CDR1 SGHVS, CDR2 FQNEAQ. CDR3 length: 15 amino acids. The CDR3 region is CASSQGQGTIYEQYV. In nucleotides, the CDR3 is TGTGCCAGCAGCCAGGGACAGGGGACAATCTACGAGCAGTACGTC.

V and J are TRBV6-2 or TRBV6-3 and TRBJ2-5, with TRBD1 matching over 7 bases. Germline V gene lookup returns CDR1 MNHEY and CDR2 SVGEGT. Losses at the gene ends were 6 bases for V and 3 bases for J; bases not matched to a gene: 10. The CDR3 contains 15 residues. The CDR3 reads CASSQVWDREETQYF. As DNA, the CDR3 is TGTGCCAGCAGCCAGGTCTGGGACAGAGAAGAGACCCAGTACTTC.

The V and J genes are TRBV25-1 and TRBJ2-2; D possibly corresponds to TRBD1 (5 bases). The CDR3 contains 11 residues. V was shortened by 7 bases and J by 10 bases, with 10 bases between the two germline ends. Per germline, CDR1 MGHDK and CDR2 SYGVNS. The CDR3 DNA reads as TGTGCCAGCACCTCAGGACAGGAGCTGTTTTTT. It yields the protein CASTSGQELFF. Using reference TRBV25-1 and TRBJ2-2 for the parts outside the CDR3, the full variable domain is EADIYQTPRYLVIGTGKKITLECSQTMGHDKMYWYQQDPGMELHLIHYSYGVNSTEKGDLSSESTVSRIRTEHFPLTLESARPSHTSQYLCASTSGQELFFGEGSRLTVL.

The rearrangement uses TRBV12-3 or TRBV12-4 and TRBJ1-1; D gene ambiguous. The CDR3 is 14 residues long. V shed 6 bases and J shed 1 base, with 12 bases lying between them. This CDR3 is CASSPLRRNTEAFF. The CDR3, as DNA: TGTGCCAGCAGCCCCCTACGGAGGAACACTGAAGCTTTCTTT.

Comments on this clonotype: A much larger clone lies a single base off, so this may be a read error. The CDR3 does not end in the conserved phenylalanine or tryptophan, so this is likely a read error. This chain connects TRBV7-2 to TRBJ2-3; a weak D match, TRBD2 (5 bases). The CDR3 extends over 17 amino acids. Per the germline V gene, CDR1 is SGHTA and CDR2 is FQGNSA. V was clipped by 0 bases and J by 0 bases, with 13 bases between them. In DNA form, the CDR3 reads TGTGCCAGCAGCTTAGCGAGGGCAGGCCTAAGCACAGATACGCAGTATCTT. Amino acid sequence: CASSLARAGLSTDTQYL.

This clonotype was recorded a few times. CDR3 amino acids: CASRSRGRGEKLFF. The CDR3 DNA reads TGTGCCAGCAGAAGCAGGGGGCGCGGTGAAAAACTGTTTTTT. The J gene is TRBJ1-4, the V gene TRBV6-6, with TRBD1 identical over 8 bases. The V gene end was trimmed by 6 bases and the J gene end by 7 bases; junction bases not matched to a gene: 7. In germline, CDR1 is MNHNY, CDR2 SVGAGI (reference sequence). CDR3 length equals 14 residues.

In this sample, this clonotype turned up many times. The chain carries TRBV7-6 and TRBJ2-7; TRBD1 aligns across 7 bases. Germline-derived CDR1 and CDR2 are SGHVS and FNYEAQ. The V segment lost 5 bases and the J segment 2 bases; nucleotides outside the gene matches: 6. CDR3 length equals 14 residues. This CDR3 reads CASSKDRATYEQYF. The DNA of the CDR3 is TGTGCCAGCAGCAAAGACAGGGCTACCTACGAGCAGTACTTC.

This clonotype was observed at least ten times. The chain employs TRBV7-6 and TRBJ2-2, with D uncertain. The V end was cut by 5 bases, the J end by 0 bases, with 13 bases between. Germline-derived CDR1 and CDR2 are SGHVS and FNYEAQ. This CDR3 region has 16 residues. The CDR3 nucleotides are TGTGCCAGCAGCCCTAGTGGGGTTACGAACACCGGGGAGCTGTTTTTT. Translated: CASSPSGVTNTGELFF.

In this sample, this clonotype turned up a few times. This chain's CDR3 is CSVEGTGGYEQYF. CDR3 sequence (DNA): TGCAGCGTTGAAGGGACAGGGGGTTACGAGCAGTACTTC. The chain couples TRBV29-1 to TRBJ2-7; 10 bases line up with TRBD1. There are 13 residues in the CDR3. The germline gives CDR1 SQVTM, CDR2 ANQGSEA. J was trimmed by 4 bases and V by 1 base; bases with no gene match: 1.

The V and J genes are TRBV6-6 and TRBJ2-5; 10 positions agree with TRBD2. With 2 bases clipped from V and 10 bases from J, the junction kept 7 bases outside the gene matches. The germline V gene encodes CDR1 MNHNY and CDR2 SVGAGI (reference sequence). The CDR3 length is 14 residues. The CDR3 DNA reads TGTGCCAGCAGTTACAGCGGGGGGGCTGCGGGCCAGTACTTC. Its protein product is CASSYSGGAAGQYF.

This clonotype appeared many times. The chain carries TRBV7-6 and TRBJ1-2; D might be TRBD1 (6 bases). This CDR3 has 16 residues. Per germline, CDR1 SGHVS and CDR2 FNYEAQ. V was pared by 5 bases and J by 4 bases, with 20 bases between. This CDR3 reads CASSPQLGGHGYGYTF. The CDR3 nucleotides are TGTGCCAGCAGCCCCCAGTTGGGGGGGCATGGCTATGGCTACACCTTC.

This chain links TRBV28 with TRBJ1-5; 7 bases agree with TRBD1. The germline gives CDR1 MDHEN, CDR2 SYDVKM. The CDR3 contains 19 residues. The ends lost 4 bases at V and 2 bases at J; junction bases unmatched: 17. In DNA form, the CDR3 reads TGTGCCAGCAGTTCAGGTCGGCAGGGGGATCGGTTCGGCAATCAGCCCCAGCATTTT. Its protein is CASSSGRQGDRFGNQPQHF.

This clonotype was found a few times. J is TRBJ2-7 and V is TRBV5-8, with D perhaps TRBD1 (5 bases). Germline V gene data show CDR1 as SGHTS and CDR2 as YDEGEE. The V end lost 4 bases, the J end lost 3 bases, and 11 bases lay between the germline ends. The CDR3 runs 13 residues. CDR3: CASSATTDYEQYF. CDR3 coding DNA: TGTGCCAGCAGCGCTACGACAGACTACGAGCAGTACTTC.

DNA for the CDR3: TGTGCCAGCAGCGTAGTGGGGAATGGCTACACCTTC. It yields the protein CASSVVGNGYTF. The genes are TRBV9 and TRBJ1-2, with D hard to call. CDR1 SGDLS and CDR2 YYNGEE come from the germline V gene. Trimming took off 0 bases at V and 6 bases at J, with 6 bases between the two ends. The CDR3 is made up of 12 amino acids.

This clonotype was seen only a few times. The V call is TRBV7-8, the J call TRBJ2-1; tentative D call: TRBD2 (6 bases). There are 15 residues in the CDR3. CDR1 SGHVS and CDR2 FQNEAQ come from the germline V gene. The V gene lost 2 bases and the J gene lost 4 bases, with 12 bases spanning the gap. CDR3 in DNA: TGTGCCAGCAGCTTATACGGGGGAGGATACAATGAGCAGTTCTTC. Its protein is CASSLYGGGYNEQFF. The full variable domain, in which reference TRBV7-8 and TRBJ2-1 provide the parts outside the CDR3, is GAGVSQSPRYKVAKRGQDVALRCDPISGHVSLFWYQQALGQGPEFLTYFQNEAQLDKSGLPSDRFFAERPEGSVSTLKIQRTQQEDSAVYLCASSLYGGGYNEQFFGPGTRLTVL.

This clonotype was counted only a few times. Written as DNA, the CDR3 is TGTGCCAGCAGTTTATTAGGTCCCGGGGAGCTGTTTTTT. Protein: CASSLLGPGELFF. The V gene is TRBV27, the J gene TRBJ2-2; D gene uncertain. Germline V gene lookup returns CDR1 MNHEY and CDR2 SMNVEV (reference sequence). The V gene lost 1 base and the J gene lost 6 bases, with 6 bases spanning the gap. CDR3 length: 13 amino acids.

V and J are TRBV4-1 and TRBJ2-7; TRBD2 matches 7 bases. This CDR3 is 12 amino acids long. The germline gives CDR1 MGHRA, CDR2 YSYEKL. Trimming cost V 6 bases and J 5 bases; bases outside gene matches: 4. This CDR3 is CASSLTSDEQYF. The CDR3 DNA follows: TGCGCCAGCAGTCTTACTAGCGACGAGCAGTACTTC.

This clonotype was detected a few times. The chain uses TRBV15 and TRBJ2-7; 8 bases map to TRBD2. V dropped 2 bases and J dropped 5; count of bases not matched to a gene: 5. Germline V gene lookup returns CDR1 LNHNV and CDR2 YYDKDF (reference sequence). This CDR3 contains 14 residues. CDR3 coding DNA: TGTGCCACCAGCAGAACGACTAGCGAGGACGAGCAGTACTTC. Translated: CATSRTTSEDEQYF.

This clonotype was recorded once. The chain is built from TRBV5-6 and TRBJ2-6; perhaps D is TRBD1 or TRBD2 (5 bases each). The CDR3 runs to 17 residues. Between the trimmed V and J ends, which lost 2 bases and 2 bases, there was a span of 14 bases. Germline CDR1 SGHDT, CDR2 YYEEEE. The chain's CDR3 is CASSFWGRRTGANVLTF. CDR3 coding DNA: TGTGCCAGCAGCTTTTGGGGGAGACGGACTGGGGCCAACGTCCTGACTTTC.

The rearrangement links TRBV23-1 to TRBJ2-7, with 9 bases that match TRBD1. TRBV23-1 is identified as an open reading frame with a role that is uncertain. V was clipped by 6 bases and J by 3 bases; unmatched bases: 6. The CDR3 has 14 residues. The CDR3 nucleotides read TGCGCCAGCAGGGACTGGACAGGGGACTACGAGCAGTACGTC. Its protein product is CASRDWTGDYEQYV.

This chain links TRBV7-2 with TRBJ1-5, with 10 bases matching TRBD1. There are 14 residues in the CDR3. From germline, CDR1 is SGHTA and CDR2 FQGNSA. Trimming took 4 bases from V and 7 from J; bases not matched to a gene: 4. The CDR3 region has the DNA TGTGCCAGCAGCTCCGACAGGGGGCGGCAGCCCCAGCATTTT. Its translation: CASSSDRGRQPQHF.